These 32 T cell receptor beta chains were all obtained from the same sample, sequenced in a study of blood T cell repertoires in COVID-19. Only in-frame clones appear in the TCRdb table, and some are missing; sequencing was by immunoSEQ multiplex PCR. The repertoire has more than 150,000 clones, over 70% of them found once; the top ten carry under 15%. The sequenced sample consisted of PBMCs or T cells enriched from blood (not recorded which). These receptors were collected from a man aged 55 to 70 who had been exposed to COVID-19.

The chain couples TRBV7-8 to TRBJ2-7; possibly TRBD2 for D (6 bases). V lost 1 base to trimming and J lost 4 bases, with 20 bases between them. CDR1 is SGHVS, CDR2 FQNEAQ, per germline. CDR3 length: 17 amino acids. CDR3 protein: CASSLGDSLTVKYEQYF. The CDR3 DNA sequence: TGTGCCAGCAGCTTAGGGGACTCTTTGACAGTAAAGTACGAGCAGTACTTC.

This chain uses TRBV19 with TRBJ1-1, with TRBD1 matching over 9 bases. The CDR3 has 14 residues. V gave up 3 bases and J gave up 4 bases; unmatched junction bases: 3. Germline V gene data show CDR1 as LNHDA and CDR2 as SQIVND (reference sequence). CDR3 coding DNA: TGTGCCAGTAGTATCCAGACAGGGGGCACTGAAGCTTTCTTT. Translating gives CASSIQTGGTEAFF. Full variable domain (rest looked up from reference TRBV19 and TRBJ1-1): DGGITQSPKYLFRKEGQNVTLSCEQNLNHDAMYWYRQDPGQGLRLIYYSQIVNDFQKGDIAEGYSVSREKKESFPLTVTSAQKNPTAFYLCASSIQTGGTEAFFGQGTRLTVV.

As concerns this clone: Other DNA sequences within the sample encode an identical CDR3. V and J are TRBV18 and TRBJ2-2; no definite D call. V was trimmed by 2 bases and J by 2 bases, leaving 6 bases between them. The CDR3 runs 14 residues. Germline-derived CDR1 and CDR2 are KGHSH and LQKENI. In DNA form, the CDR3 reads TGTGCCAGCTCACCATCCAGAAACACCGGGGAGCTGTTTTTT. This encodes CASSPSRNTGELFF.

The table lists this clone with a few counts. The V gene is TRBV7-9, the J gene TRBJ2-7; TRBD1 is a possible D gene (6 bases). This CDR3 has 12 residues. Germline CDR1 is SEHNR and CDR2 is FQNEAQ (reference sequence). Trimming removed 10 bases at V and 3 bases at J, with 13 bases between. The CDR3 region has the DNA TGTGCCACAGGGGATGGGAGCTACGAGCAGTACTTC. Translation gives CATGDGSYEQYF.

A few counts support this clone. The chain uses TRBV6-2 or TRBV6-3 and TRBJ1-6, with TRBD1 identical over 11 bases. Germline CDR1 is MNHEY and CDR2 is SVGEGT. This CDR3 is 15 amino acids long. The ends lost 4 bases at V and 8 bases at J; junction bases unmatched: 4. CDR3 nucleotides: TGTGCCAGCAGTTCCCCGGGACAGGGGGATTCACCCCTCCACTTT. It is translated as CASSSPGQGDSPLHF.

The rearrangement uses TRBV27 and TRBJ2-2; TRBD1 is a possible D gene (5 bases). Trimming pared 5 bases from V and 1 base from J, leaving 11 bases between. The germline CDR1 and CDR2 sequences are MNHEY and SMNVEV (reference sequence). The CDR3 runs 15 residues. As DNA, the CDR3 is TGTGCCAGCAGTCTACAAGGGGTGAACACCGGGGAGCTGTTTTTT. Translating gives CASSLQGVNTGELFF.

V gene TRBV4-1 combines with J gene TRBJ2-7, with 7 positions matching TRBD1. The trim removed 5 bases at V and 0 bases at J, leaving 10 bases unmatched. The germline V gene encodes CDR1 MGHRA and CDR2 YSYEKL. The CDR3 has 16 amino acids. This CDR3 reads CASSSSNRGGSYEQYF. The CDR3 nucleotides are TGCGCCAGCAGCTCTTCCAACAGGGGCGGCTCCTACGAGCAGTACTTC.

The chain employs TRBV5-1 and TRBJ1-2, with D possibly matching TRBD1 (6 bases). Trimming left V 0 bases short and J 1 base short, with 13 bases between. The CDR3 loop spans 16 amino acids. Looked up from germline, CDR1 is SGHRS and CDR2 is YFSETQ. The CDR3 nucleotides are TGCGCCAGCAGCTTGGAGGGGGACAAATTTAACTATGGCTACACCTTC. Residues: CASSLEGDKFNYGYTF.

The gene calls are TRBV2 and TRBJ2-5, with 8 bases lining up with TRBD1. Germline CDR1 SNHLY, CDR2 FYNNEI. CDR3 length: 16 residues. The trim removed 6 bases at V and 5 bases at J, leaving 14 bases unmatched. The DNA for the CDR3 is TGTGCCAGCAGCGTTGGGACAGGTTCGAGGGGTGAGACCCAGTACTTC. This encodes CASSVGTGSRGETQYF.

V usage is TRBV10-3 and J usage is TRBJ2-7; no firm D call. The CDR3 is made up of 11 amino acids. CDR1 is ENHRY, CDR2 SYGVKD, per germline. The V end lost 10 bases, the J end lost 5 bases, and 12 bases lay between the germline ends. The CDR3 region is CATGEIHEQYF. CDR3 nucleotide sequence: TGTGCCACCGGAGAAATCCACGAGCAGTACTTC.

The chain uses TRBV7-9 and TRBJ2-7; the D gene is possibly TRBD1 (6 bases). The CDR3 covers 12 residues. V was pared by 4 bases and J by 3 bases, with 7 bases between. The germline gives CDR1 SEHNR, CDR2 FQNEAQ (reference sequence). The CDR3 region is CASSSQGYEQYF. Here the CDR3 DNA reads TGTGCCAGCAGCTCACAGGGCTACGAGCAGTACTTC.

This clone was seen a single time. The chain has TRBV11-2 and TRBJ1-2; 7 bases line up with TRBD1. Germline lookup yields CDR1 SGHAT and CDR2 FQNNGV. The V segment lost 5 bases and the J segment 2 bases; nucleotides outside the gene matches: 8. CDR3 length: 15 residues. CDR3 bases: TGTGCCAGCAGCCCGGGACAGAGCAAAAACTATGGCTACACCTTC. Translation: CASSPGQSKNYGYTF. Full variable domain (remainder filled in from reference TRBV11-2 and TRBJ1-2): EAGVAQSPRYKIIEKRQSVAFWCNPISGHATLYWYQQILGQGPKLLIQFQNNGVVDDSQLPKDRFSAERLKGVDSTLKIQPAKLEDSAVYLCASSPGQSKNYGYTFGSGTRLTVV.

The V call is TRBV5-6, the J call TRBJ2-2; 9 bases fit TRBD2. In germline, CDR1 is SGHDT, CDR2 YYEEEE. This CDR3 spans 17 amino acids. V was pared by 3 bases and J by 6 bases, with 12 bases of the junction left unmatched. The CDR3 DNA is TGTGCCAGCAGCTCCCTAGCGGGAATAGAGGGCGCCGGGGAGCTGTTTTTT. The encoded protein is CASSSLAGIEGAGELFF.

The chain has TRBV7-2 and TRBJ2-3; perhaps TRBD1 as D (5 bases). Germline values: CDR1 SGHTA, CDR2 FQGNSA. This CDR3 region has 14 residues. V was shortened by 2 bases and J by 6 bases, with 12 bases between the two germline ends. CDR3 region: CASSLRGLGDTQYF. As DNA, the CDR3 is TGTGCCAGCAGCTTAAGGGGCCTCGGGGATACGCAGTATTTT.

This chain uses TRBV21-1 with TRBJ2-5; the table assigns TRBD1, which was not confirmed against the DNA. TRBV21-1 is marked as a pseudogene. The CDR3 loop spans 15 amino acids. CDR3 residues: CASSKILTGEETQYF. DNA for the CDR3: TGTGCCAGCAGCAAAATCCTGACAGGGGAAGAGACCCAGTACTTC.

This chain connects TRBV7-3 to TRBJ1-1; the D is unclear. The CDR3 consists of 15 residues. CDR1 is SGHTA, CDR2 FQGTGA, per germline. V was pared by 2 bases and J by 0 bases, with 10 bases between. The DNA for the CDR3 is TGTGCCAGCAGCTTATCGGGTGGAATGAACACTGAAGCTTTCTTT. Translated: CASSLSGGMNTEAFF.

The rearrangement uses TRBV7-9 and TRBJ2-5; 9 bases are a match to TRBD1. V lost 3 bases to trimming and J lost 3 bases; unmatched junction nucleotides: 5. Per the germline V gene, CDR1 is SEHNR and CDR2 is FQNEAQ (reference sequence). The CDR3 has 15 amino acids. This chain's CDR3 is CASSFRQGVKETQYF. The CDR3 nucleotides are TGTGCCAGCAGCTTCCGACAGGGGGTAAAAGAGACCCAGTACTTC.

J is TRBJ2-3 and V is TRBV11-2, with 8 bases aligning to TRBD2. The germline V gene has CDR1 SGHAT and CDR2 FQNNGV. V lost 5 bases, J lost 4 bases, and 11 bases stayed unmatched. This CDR3 is built from 16 residues. In DNA form, the CDR3 reads TGTGCCAGCAGCCTTTTAGCGGGAAAGTTCCCAGATACGCAGTATTTT. It specifies CASSLLAGKFPDTQYF.

J is TRBJ1-2 and V is TRBV6-2 or TRBV6-3, with 10 bases identical to TRBD1. Germline V gene lookup returns CDR1 MNHEY and CDR2 SVGEGT. This CDR3 is built from 15 residues. V shed 6 bases, J shed 6 bases, and the junction held 10 bases outside the gene matches. The CDR3, as DNA: TGTGCCAGCAGCTCGCCGGGACAGGGGTCACATGGCTACACCTTC. It translates to CASSSPGQGSHGYTF.

The V call is TRBV19, the J call TRBJ2-5; TRBD2 might be the D (5 bases). Trimming pared 2 bases from V and 0 bases from J, leaving 10 bases between. Germline CDR1 reads LNHDA; CDR2 reads SQIVND (reference sequence). The CDR3 has 15 residues. CDR3: CASSIPHSDQETQYF. The DNA of the CDR3 is TGTGCCAGTAGTATACCCCATAGCGACCAAGAGACCCAGTACTTC.

CDR3 sequence: CASSLVGPGNYGYTF. The DNA of the CDR3 is TGTGCCAGCAGCTTGGTAGGGCCGGGGAACTATGGCTACACCTTC. The chain carries TRBV5-6 and TRBJ1-2; no firm D call. The CDR3 loop spans 15 amino acids. The V end lost 0 bases, the J end lost 2 bases, and 11 bases lay between the germline ends. Germline CDR1 and CDR2: SGHDT and YYEEEE.

The J gene is TRBJ1-4, the V gene TRBV6-5; 8 bases are a match to TRBD1. V shed 6 bases and J 8 bases; nucleotides not matched to a gene: 8. The CDR3 consists of 14 residues. The V gene's germline CDR1 is MNHEY and CDR2 SVGAGI. The chain's CDR3 is CASRTGTGPEKLFF. The CDR3 DNA reads as TGTGCCAGCAGGACCGGGACAGGTCCCGAAAAACTGTTTTTT.

The CDR3 DNA reads TGTGCCGCCGGGGGTAGCGGGAGGGGGAATGAGCAGTTCTTC. Amino acid sequence: CAAGGSGRGNEQFF. This chain uses TRBV27 with TRBJ2-1, with 11 positions matching TRBD2. After removal of 11 bases from V and 7 bases from J, the junction contained 10 bases not matched to a gene. This CDR3 comprises 14 residues. Germline V gene lookup returns CDR1 MNHEY and CDR2 SMNVEV (reference sequence).

This chain uses TRBV5-4 with TRBJ2-2; D is undetermined. Trimming removed 3 bases from V and 7 bases from J, with 13 bases in between. The CDR3 sequence is 14 residues long. Germline V gene lookup returns CDR1 SGHNT and CDR2 YYREEE (reference sequence). DNA of the CDR3: TGTGCCAGCAGCTCCCCCCCTAACGACGGGGAGCTGTTTTTT. It is translated as CASSSPPNDGELFF.

The V call is TRBV5-6, the J call TRBJ1-2; D may be TRBD1 (6 bases). In germline, CDR1 is SGHDT, CDR2 YYEEEE. The V and J ends lost 4 bases and 4 bases respectively, with 11 bases between them. This CDR3 has 13 residues. For the CDR3, the DNA is TGTGCCAGCAGCGAGACAGGATTCTATGGCTACACCTTC. Its protein is CASSETGFYGYTF.

This chain connects TRBV9 to TRBJ2-1; 11 nucleotides match TRBD2. Per germline, CDR1 SGDLS and CDR2 YYNGEE. With 2 bases clipped from V and 4 bases from J, the junction kept 8 bases outside the gene matches. The CDR3 extends over 17 amino acids. The CDR3, as DNA: TGTGCCAGCAGCGTTCAGGTTAGCGGGAGGGGGTACAATGAGCAGTTCTTC. It codes for CASSVQVSGRGYNEQFF.

V usage is TRBV11-3 and J usage is TRBJ2-1; D is perhaps TRBD2 (5 bases). The CDR3 runs 17 residues. Trimming took 4 bases from V and 0 from J, leaving 16 bases between them. The germline CDR1 and CDR2 sequences are SGHNT and YENEEA. Written as DNA, the CDR3 is TGTGCCAGCAGCTCCCGAGGGCAGCACCCCTCCTACAATGAGCAGTTCTTC. Protein product: CASSSRGQHPSYNEQFF.

This clone was found a few times. The genes are TRBV5-1 and TRBJ2-3; TRBD2 aligns across 16 bases. The V gene end was trimmed by 3 bases and the J gene end by 0 bases; junction bases not matched to a gene: 7. CDR3 length equals 19 residues. Germline V CDR1 and CDR2: SGHRS, YFSETQ. In DNA, the CDR3 is TGCGCCAGCAGCTCGGGACTAGCGGGAGGGCTTCCAAGCACAGATACGCAGTATTTT. Protein sequence: CASSSGLAGGLPSTDTQYF.

The V gene is TRBV18, the J gene TRBJ1-5; D gene uncertain. The CDR3 has 15 amino acids. Trimming took 3 bases from V and 0 from J, leaving 9 bases between them. Per the germline V gene, CDR1 is KGHSH and CDR2 is LQKENI. CDR3 nucleotides: TGTGCCAGCTCACCGAGGCAGTATAGCAATCAGCCCCAGCATTTT. Residues: CASSPRQYSNQPQHF.

This clone was recorded only once. J is TRBJ1-4 and V is TRBV9; 7 positions agree with TRBD1. This CDR3 comprises 14 residues. The V segment lost 4 bases and the J segment 4 bases; nucleotides outside the gene matches: 4. Germline-derived CDR1 and CDR2 are SGDLS and YYNGEE. CDR3 in amino acids: CASSRQGDNEKLFF. For the CDR3, the DNA is TGTGCCAGCAGCCGACAGGGTGATAATGAAAAACTGTTTTTT.

This rearrangement joins TRBV5-1 to TRBJ2-2; tentatively, D is TRBD2 (6 bases). Germline V gene data show CDR1 as SGHRS and CDR2 as YFSETQ. V lost 5 bases and J 0 bases, leaving 17 bases between the germline ends. This CDR3 is built from 17 residues. CDR3 DNA sequence: TGCGCCAGCAGACCGCGGGACCGTACGGCGAACACCGGGGAGCTGTTTTTT. As protein: CASRPRDRTANTGELFF.

The chain joins TRBV7-9 to TRBJ1-2; 10 nucleotides line up with TRBD1. This CDR3 is built from 14 residues. V shed 7 bases and J 7 bases; nucleotides not matched to a gene: 9. Germline V lookup: CDR1 SEHNR, CDR2 FQNEAQ (reference sequence). CDR3 protein: CASNPGGTGAGYTF. CDR3 in DNA: TGTGCCAGCAACCCAGGGGGGACAGGGGCTGGCTACACCTTC.